This TCR beta chain was profiled in a study of shared clonotypes between healthy human individuals. Study as a whole: CD4 naive and CD4 memory each took three plates per donor, while CD8 naive took two and CD8 memory one.

Here immunoSEQ multiplex PCR was the method, and the copy in TCRdb shows in-frame clones only, minus some. The sample includes about 2.3 million clones, under 95% of them seen just once. Donors were healthy HIV-negative adults without recent acute infections or vaccinations. CDR3 length: 17 amino acids. Germline assignment: CDR1 MNHEY and CDR2 SMNVEV (reference sequence). V was shortened by 4 bases and J by 0 bases, with 18 bases between the two germline ends. The sequencing sample was made of naive CD4+ T cells from PBMCs. Subset specified: CD45RA+ positively selected. This TCR derives from a man between 18 and 35 years old in good health. Some clones in this sample may be carry-over from other donors' samples. The rearrangement joins TRBV27 to TRBJ1-1, with D maybe TRBD1 (5 bases). The CDR3, as DNA: TGTGCCAGCAGTTCAACGGGGAGGGGACTGATGAACACTGAAGCTTTCTTT. Residues: CASSSTGRGLMNTEAFF.